This T cell receptor (beta chain) comes out of a study of neurological immune-mediated disorders. General observations from the study: In HTLV-1-associated myelopathy, TCR clonal expansion was greatest, whereas multiple sclerosis had the least, falling below healthy controls.

Unsorted libraries came from 2 million PBMCs stored at -80 °C. The CDR3 has 14 amino acids. Germline V gene sequence: CDR1 MNHEY, CDR2 SVGAGI. Trimming stripped 5 bases from V and 5 bases from J, with 15 bases between. The cDNA was synthesized by 5'RACE incorporating 10-nucleotide random UMIs. From 15-18 subjects, each sequencing run yielded over 190 million TCR-beta sequences. One entry per CDR3 protein, called by TCRdb with MiXCR from the 5' RACE reads. This table has tens of thousands of distinct CDR3 sequences, 13% to 15% appearing once. This clonotype was counted ten times or more. Its target is not known.

The specimen sequenced was PBMCs. This TCR was sampled from a woman between 45 and 65 years old with HTLV-1-associated myelopathy (HAM/TSP). This sequence joins TRBV6-5 and TRBJ2-5; the D gene is possibly TRBD1 (5 bases). The CDR3 DNA reads as TGTGCCAGCAGTCTCCAGGGTTCAAGGGAGACCCAGTACTTC. As protein: CASSLQGSRETQYF.